These 25 T cell receptor beta chains originate from one sample sequenced in a study of T-cell memory formation after mild COVID-19. TCRdb recomputed calls from the 5' RACE reads with MiXCR, one row per CDR3 protein. The sample has more than 300,000 distinct CDR3 sequences, 20% to 25% seen once; the top ten hold roughly 21%. Sequences were obtained from PBMCs or a T cell subset sorted from them (not recorded which). The receptors here all came from a man between 18 and 35 years old who had mild COVID-19 (a few samples of this study predate the infection). Cell type and time point are not known.

The chain employs TRBV28 and TRBJ2-2; weak D call: TRBD1 (6 bases). V lost 3 bases to trimming and J lost 2 bases, with 10 bases between them. The length of the CDR3 is 15 residues. The germline V gene encodes CDR1 MDHEN and CDR2 SYDVKM. The CDR3 DNA sequence: TGTGCCAGCAGTTTCCCAGGGGCCAACACCGGGGAGCTGTTTTTT. It specifies CASSFPGANTGELFF.

V usage is TRBV6-2 or TRBV6-3 and J usage is TRBJ1-5; D gene ambiguous. V lost 0 bases and J lost 5, with 17 bases in between. CDR1 and CDR2 (germline): MNHEY, SVGEGT. There are 17 residues in the CDR3. CDR3 region: CASSYSSMGRTYQPQHF. The CDR3 DNA reads TGTGCCAGCAGTTACTCGAGCATGGGCAGGACGTATCAGCCCCAGCATTTT.

In its sample, this clonotype was seen a few times. This chain connects TRBV20-1 to TRBJ2-3; D is possibly TRBD2 (6 bases). Trimming pared 6 bases from V and 2 bases from J, leaving 15 bases between. Germline V gene sequence: CDR1 DFQATT, CDR2 SNEGSKA (reference sequence). This CDR3 has 14 amino acids. In DNA form, the CDR3 reads TGCAGTGCCGGGACTTCCGATTACACAGATACGCAGTATTTT. Translating gives CSAGTSDYTDTQYF.

This clonotype was observed many times. This sequence joins TRBV28 and TRBJ1-2; 7 bases line up with TRBD1. Germline CDR1 is MDHEN and CDR2 is SYDVKM. This CDR3 is 12 amino acids long. The V and J ends lost 7 bases and 8 bases, in that order; junction bases with no gene match: 7. CDR3 nucleotide sequence: TGTGCCAGCACTCAGGGGGGCGTAGGCTACACCTTC. It encodes CASTQGGVGYTF.

The CDR3 sequence: CASSYPGRGGGVKLFF. DNA for the CDR3: TGTGCCAGCAGTTACCCAGGAAGGGGAGGAGGGGTGAAACTGTTTTTT. The rearrangement uses TRBV6-2 or TRBV6-3 and TRBJ1-4; tentative D call: TRBD1 (5 bases). The V end was cut by 2 bases, the J end by 11 bases, with 21 bases between. The CDR3 loop spans 16 amino acids. Germline-derived CDR1 and CDR2 are MNHEY and SVGEGT.

This clonotype was seen a few times. The rearrangement joins TRBV7-2 to TRBJ1-3; tentatively, D is TRBD1 (5 bases). Trimming stripped 1 base from V and 4 bases from J, with 11 bases between. From germline, CDR1 is SGHTA and CDR2 FQGNSA. The CDR3 sequence is 15 residues long. The CDR3 region has the DNA TGTGCCAGCAGCTTAGTTACAGGCTACGGAAACACCATATATTTT. Its protein is CASSLVTGYGNTIYF.

The chain has TRBV12-3 or TRBV12-4 and TRBJ2-4; TRBD2 agrees at 10 bases. Trimming removed 3 bases from V and 8 bases from J; junction bases left unmatched: 10. The CDR3 is made up of 16 amino acids. The DNA for the CDR3 is TGTGCCAGCAGTTTTGCTTGGAGCGGGGGGGCGGACATTCAGTACTTC. It encodes CASSFAWSGGADIQYF.

This clonotype was recorded a few times. This chain joins TRBV2 and TRBJ2-7; no firm D call. The CDR3 spans 12 residues. The germline V and J ends were trimmed by 7 bases and 2 bases, with 9 bases remaining between them. Germline V lookup: CDR1 SNHLY, CDR2 FYNNEI. CDR3 amino acids: CASTALAYEQYF. CDR3 DNA: TGTGCCAGCACGGCGTTGGCCTACGAGCAGTACTTC.

The chain links TRBV6-1 to TRBJ2-5, with 10 bases identical to TRBD2. Germline CDR1 MNHNS, CDR2 SASEGT. The trim removed 5 bases at V and 3 bases at J, leaving 3 bases unmatched. This CDR3 has 14 residues. The CDR3 spells CASSFGLAEETQYF. The CDR3 DNA is TGTGCCAGCAGTTTCGGACTAGCGGAAGAGACCCAGTACTTC.

This clonotype has more than one count but fewer than ten. The chain combines TRBV19 with TRBJ1-1; maybe TRBD1 (5 bases). CDR1 is LNHDA and CDR2 is SQIVND in the germline V gene (reference sequence). V lost 6 bases and J 1 base, leaving 15 bases between the germline ends. The CDR3 is made up of 15 amino acids. In nucleotides, the CDR3 is TGTGCCAGTAGCCGACCGACAGCATCGAACACTGAAGCTTTCTTT. Residues: CASSRPTASNTEAFF.

This clonotype was seen a few times. The V call is TRBV4-3, the J call TRBJ2-3; D may be TRBD2 (5 bases). Germline-derived CDR1 and CDR2 are LGHNA and YSLEER. The CDR3 runs to 17 residues. Trimming cost V 0 bases and J 0 bases, with 13 bases left between them. The CDR3: CASSQEGSWTSTDTQYF. For the CDR3, the DNA is TGCGCCAGCAGCCAAGAGGGGAGCTGGACTAGCACAGATACGCAGTATTTT.

The V and J genes are TRBV7-3 and TRBJ1-6, with 7 bases fitting TRBD1. The junction had 6 bases not matched to a gene; V was cut back by 4 bases and J by 6 bases. Germline CDR1 is SGHTA and CDR2 is FQGTGA. The CDR3 runs to 15 residues. The CDR3 DNA reads as TGTGCCAGCAGCTCCCAGGGGGGCATTAATTCACCCCTCCACTTT. Amino acids: CASSSQGGINSPLHF.

This chain links TRBV12-3 or TRBV12-4 with TRBJ2-3; D unresolved. Between the trimmed V and J ends, which lost 1 base and 6 bases, there was a span of 5 bases. The CDR3 is made up of 12 amino acids. In DNA, the CDR3 is TGTGCCAGCAGTTTAGGGTGGGATACGCAGTATTTT. Protein sequence: CASSLGWDTQYF.

The CDR3 sequence: CASRTGALGYTF. Here the CDR3 DNA reads TGTGCCAGCAGGACAGGGGCACTCGGCTACACCTTC. The rearrangement links TRBV12-3 or TRBV12-4 to TRBJ1-2; 8 positions agree with TRBD1. The CDR3 spans 12 residues. V gave up 6 bases and J gave up 8 bases; unmatched junction bases: 5.

The V call is TRBV6-1, the J call TRBJ1-5; D possibly corresponds to TRBD1 (6 bases). From germline, CDR1 is MNHNS and CDR2 SASEGT. CDR3 length: 15 amino acids. Trimming cost V 9 bases and J 4 bases, with 19 bases left between them. The CDR3 loop is CASGGKGQGNQPQHF. The CDR3 DNA follows: TGTGCCAGTGGTGGTAAGGGGCAGGGGAATCAGCCCCAGCATTTT.

The chain recombines TRBV6-5 with TRBJ2-3, with D hard to call. Trimming removed 5 bases at V and 2 bases at J, with 11 bases between. CDR1 is MNHEY, CDR2 SVGAGI, per germline. This CDR3 region has 14 residues. The DNA of the CDR3 is TGTGCCAGCAGTCTATATGGGAACACAGATACGCAGTATTTT. It encodes CASSLYGNTDTQYF.

The V and J genes are TRBV5-4 and TRBJ1-1; D possibly corresponds to TRBD1 (5 bases). Trimming removed 0 bases from V and 5 bases from J, with 11 bases in between. This CDR3 comprises 14 residues. Germline assignment: CDR1 SGHNT and CDR2 YYREEE (reference sequence). The CDR3 nucleotides are TGTGCCAGCAGCTTGGTGGGACCGGGGACTGAAGCTTTCTTT. Its translation: CASSLVGPGTEAFF.

This clonotype was seen only a few times. This sequence joins TRBV5-1 and TRBJ1-3; no definite D call. Per germline, CDR1 SGHRS and CDR2 YFSETQ. CDR3 size: 15 residues. V lost 4 bases, J lost 0 bases, and 11 bases lay in between. This CDR3 is CASSVQPDSGNTIYF. The CDR3 bases are TGCGCCAGCAGCGTACAACCAGACTCTGGAAACACCATATATTTT.

This chain links TRBV24-1 with TRBJ2-3; TRBD2 is a possible D gene (5 bases). The CDR3 extends over 14 amino acids. In germline, CDR1 is KGHDR, CDR2 SFDVKD. Deletions cut 6 bases from V and 4 bases from J, with 13 bases between. As DNA, the CDR3 is TGTGCCACCAGTACCTCCGGGGAGTCAGATACGCAGTATTTT. As protein: CATSTSGESDTQYF.

This clonotype was counted many times. The J gene is TRBJ1-1, the V gene TRBV3-1; 7 positions match TRBD1. V was clipped by 4 bases and J by 1 base; unmatched bases: 3. The CDR3 has 14 residues. Germline loops: CDR1 LGHDT, CDR2 YNNKEL (reference sequence). CDR3 amino acids: CASSRGQSNTEAFF. The CDR3 bases are TGTGCCAGCAGCCGGGGACAGTCGAACACTGAAGCTTTCTTT.

This chain connects TRBV6-2 or TRBV6-3 to TRBJ2-3, with a weak D call TRBD1 (5 bases). The CDR3 length is 16 residues. From germline, CDR1 is MNHEY and CDR2 SVGEGT. The V gene lost 0 bases and the J gene lost 5 bases, with 15 bases spanning the gap. DNA of the CDR3: TGTGCCAGCAGTTACTCGATAGAGGACACTTTAGATACGCAGTATTTT. Its protein product is CASSYSIEDTLDTQYF.

V usage is TRBV20-1 and J usage is TRBJ1-2; 7 bases agree with TRBD1. V was clipped by 3 bases and J by 4 bases; unmatched bases: 14. CDR1 DFQATT and CDR2 SNEGSKA come from the germline V gene (reference sequence). The CDR3 consists of 16 residues. CDR3 DNA: TGCAGTGCTAGTTCGGGGGGGGACAGTGGTGGCTATGGCTACACCTTC. Translated: CSASSGGDSGGYGYTF.

This clonotype was detected only a few times. This chain connects TRBV28 to TRBJ2-7; no clear D gene. Germline V gene sequence: CDR1 MDHEN, CDR2 SYDVKM. The V end lost 8 bases, the J end lost 5 bases, and 13 bases lay between the germline ends. The CDR3 length is 12 residues. The CDR3 sequence: CASRLIADEQYF. The CDR3 DNA sequence: TGTGCCAGCCGGTTGATTGCCGACGAGCAGTACTTC. Supplemented by reference TRBV28 and TRBJ2-7, the full variable domain reads DVKVTQSSRYLVKRTGEKVFLECVQDMDHENMFWYRQDPGLGLRLIYFSYDVKMKEKGDIPEGYSVSREKKERFSLILESASTNQTSMYLCASRLIADEQYFGPGTRLTVT.

The chain joins TRBV7-9 to TRBJ1-1; D uncertain. From germline, CDR1 is SEHNR and CDR2 FQNEAQ (reference sequence). The V gene lost 2 bases and the J gene lost 10 bases, with 8 bases spanning the gap. The CDR3 runs to 11 residues. CDR3 sequence: CASSLKLGAFF. The DNA of the CDR3 is TGTGCCAGCAGCTTAAAACTTGGAGCTTTCTTT.

This clonotype was observed a few times. The rearrangement links TRBV6-1 to TRBJ2-5; 12 bases agree with TRBD2. Germline V gene lookup returns CDR1 MNHNS and CDR2 SASEGT. The trim removed 7 bases at V and 5 bases at J, leaving 11 bases unmatched. The CDR3 covers 16 residues. CDR3 sequence (DNA): TGTGCCAGCATCCTCCGACTAGCGGGGGCCCGGGAGACCCAGTACTTC. Its protein product is CASILRLAGARETQYF.